These T cell receptor beta chains were read from a single sample in a study of blood T cell repertoires in COVID-19. Profiling relied on immunoSEQ multiplex PCR, and the TCRdb table lists in-frame clones only, not all of them. The sample lists 40,000 or so clones; roughly 81% were seen once. The sample comprised peripheral blood. Receptors were obtained from a human donor in a cohort sampled during active COVID-19. Each CDR3 is given with its conserved first and last residue. The D gene is left open where the match is weak. A row's size may be missing; if present it is once, few, many or a size class.

d_gene	abundance	v_gene	j_gene	CDR3nt	CDR3aa
-	-	TRBV21-1	TRBJ2-7	TGTGCCAGCAGCAAAGCGGGCAGGGCCTCCTACGAGCAGTACTTC	CASSKAGRASYEQYF
TRBD1	few	TRBV20-1	TRBJ1-2	TGCAGTGCTAGTAATAGGGACAGTAACTATGGCTACACCTTC	CSASNRDSNYGYTF
-	-	TRBV5-4	TRBJ1-2	TGTGCCAGCAGCTTAGACAGTAACTATGGCTACACCTTC	CASSLDSNYGYTF
TRBD1	once	TRBV7-2	TRBJ1-1	TGTGCCAGCAGCCCGGACAGGGCACTGCGGGATGCTTTCTTT	CASSPDRALRDAFF
-	-	TRBV7-3	TRBJ1-2	TGTGCCAGCAGCTCGGACCTCACAGGGCCAGCCTATGGCTACACCTTC	CASSSDLTGPAYGYTF
TRBD2	-	TRBV7-3	TRBJ2-5	TGTGCCAGCAGCTTAACGGGGACTAGCGGGGGGTTGGAGACCCAGTACTTC	CASSLTGTSGGLETQYF
-	-	TRBV7-8	TRBJ1-2	TGTGCCAGCAGCTTAAGGGCAGGGTATGGCTACACCTTC	CASSLRAGYGYTF
-	-	TRBV4-1	TRBJ2-1	TGCGCCAGCAGCCAAGTTGGTACCCGCCCGAGGGATGAGCAGTTCTTC	CASSQVGTRPRDEQFF
-	-	TRBV19	TRBJ1-4	TGTGCCAGTAGTTCTCCTTTGCGGGGGAGAACTAATGAAAAACTGTTTTTT	CASSSPLRGRTNEKLFF
TRBD2	-	TRBV7-3	TRBJ2-3	TGTGCCAGCAGCTTGGGACTAGCGGGGGCTGATACGCAGTATTTT	CASSLGLAGADTQYF
TRBD1	few	TRBV19	TRBJ1-6	TGTGCCAGTCGAACGGGGGACAGGTATAATTCACCCCTCCACTTT	CASRTGDRYNSPLHF
-	-	TRBV6-5	TRBJ2-7	TGTGCCAGCAGGTCCACTCCCGCCGAGCAGTACTTC	CASRSTPAEQYF
TRBD1	few	TRBV9	TRBJ1-3	TGTGCCAGCAGCGGGACAGGCTCTGGAAACACCATATATTTT	CASSGTGSGNTIYF